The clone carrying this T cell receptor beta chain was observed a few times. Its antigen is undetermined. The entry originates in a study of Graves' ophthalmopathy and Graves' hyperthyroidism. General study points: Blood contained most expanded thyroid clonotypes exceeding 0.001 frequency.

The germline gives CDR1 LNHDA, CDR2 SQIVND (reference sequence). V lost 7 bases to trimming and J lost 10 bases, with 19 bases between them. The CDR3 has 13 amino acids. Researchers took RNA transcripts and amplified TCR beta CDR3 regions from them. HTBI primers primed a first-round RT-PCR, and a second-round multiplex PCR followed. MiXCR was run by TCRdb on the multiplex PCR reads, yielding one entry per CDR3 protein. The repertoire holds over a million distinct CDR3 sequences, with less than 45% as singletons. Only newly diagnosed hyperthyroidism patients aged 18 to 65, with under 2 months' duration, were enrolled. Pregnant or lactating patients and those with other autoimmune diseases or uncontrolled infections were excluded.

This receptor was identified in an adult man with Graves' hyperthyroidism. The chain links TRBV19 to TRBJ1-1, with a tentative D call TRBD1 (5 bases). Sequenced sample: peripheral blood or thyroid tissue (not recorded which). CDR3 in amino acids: CASTTTGGVTAFF. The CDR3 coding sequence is TGTGCCAGTACTACGACGGGGGGGGTAACAGCTTTCTTT. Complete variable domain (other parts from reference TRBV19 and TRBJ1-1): DGGITQSPKYLFRKEGQNVTLSCEQNLNHDAMYWYRQDPGQGLRLIYYSQIVNDFQKGDIAEGYSVSREKKESFPLTVTSAQKNPTAFYLCASTTTGGVTAFFGQGTRLTVV.